The rows below give T cell receptor beta chains drawn from one sample of a study of OX40 agonist ivuxolimab in advanced cancers. This table comes from immunoSEQ multiplex PCR, and its TCRdb copy is limited to in-frame clones, with some not included. The table lists approximately 35,000 clones, roughly four fifths of them singletons. Material: CD4+ or CD8+ T cells sorted from blood, obtained in a trial of the OX40 agonist ivuxolimab. The receptor source for this set is an adult with an advanced solid tumor such as melanoma, head and neck, liver or kidney cancer. The CDR3 runs from the conserved cysteine through the conserved F or W. Fields, in order: V gene, J gene, clone size, D gene, CDR3 DNA, CDR3 protein. D genes are given only for firm matches. A clone size is listed for some rows: how often the clone was seen (once, few, many), or a class if it is expanded.

v_call: TRBV14
j_call: TRBJ2-7
clone_size: -
d_call: -
cdr3_nt: TGTGCCAGCAGCCACGGGACCTTGGAGTACTTC
cdr3_aa: CASSHGTLEYF

v_call: TRBV11-2
j_call: TRBJ1-5
clone_size: once
d_call: -
cdr3_nt: TGTGCCAGCAGCTTAGGTTCTCGGGGGTATCAGCCCCAGCATTTT
cdr3_aa: CASSLGSRGYQPQHF

v_call: TRBV6-4
j_call: TRBJ1-1
clone_size: -
d_call: TRBD1
cdr3_nt: TGTGCCAGCAGTGAATGGGACAGGGGAATGAACACTGAAGCTTTCTTT
cdr3_aa: CASSEWDRGMNTEAFF

v_call: TRBV7-9
j_call: TRBJ2-3
clone_size: -
d_call: TRBD1
cdr3_nt: TGTGCCAGCAGCTTAGGGGACAGGAGATACAACACAGATACGCAGTATTTT
cdr3_aa: CASSLGDRRYNTDTQYF

v_call: TRBV11-2
j_call: TRBJ1-2
clone_size: -
d_call: -
cdr3_nt: TGTGCCAGCAGCTTCGACGGGGACTATGGCTACACCTTC
cdr3_aa: CASSFDGDYGYTF

v_call: TRBV4-2
j_call: TRBJ2-2
clone_size: -
d_call: -
cdr3_nt: TGTGCCAGCTATAACGTGGGCGAGGCCGGGGAGCTGTTTTTT
cdr3_aa: CASYNVGEAGELFF

v_call: TRBV5-6
j_call: TRBJ2-3
clone_size: -
d_call: TRBD1
cdr3_nt: TGTGCCAGCAGCCTCCCGGGACAGGGGGAAGATACGCAGTATTTT
cdr3_aa: CASSLPGQGEDTQYF

v_call: TRBV15
j_call: TRBJ1-2
clone_size: -
d_call: TRBD1
cdr3_nt: TGTGCCACCAGCAGAGATATAGGACAGGGGATCGACTATGGCTACACCTTC
cdr3_aa: CATSRDIGQGIDYGYTF

v_call: TRBV20-1
j_call: TRBJ2-1
clone_size: few
d_call: -
cdr3_nt: TGCAGTGCTAGAGACAATGAGCAGTTCTTC
cdr3_aa: CSARDNEQFF

v_call: TRBV5-1
j_call: TRBJ1-1
clone_size: -
d_call: -
cdr3_nt: TGCGCCAGCAGCACCTGGACAGCAAACACTGAAGCTTTCTTT
cdr3_aa: CASSTWTANTEAFF

v_call: TRBV11-2
j_call: TRBJ1-6
clone_size: -
d_call: TRBD1
cdr3_nt: TGTGCCAGCAGCTCCGGGACAGGAAATTCACCCCTCCACTTT
cdr3_aa: CASSSGTGNSPLHF

v_call: TRBV5-8
j_call: TRBJ2-6
clone_size: -
d_call: -
cdr3_nt: TGTGCCAGCAGGAGGGTACTTATGAGCTCTGGGGCCAACGTCCTGACTTTC
cdr3_aa: CASRRVLMSSGANVLTF

v_call: TRBV7-6
j_call: TRBJ2-2
clone_size: -
d_call: -
cdr3_nt: TGTGCCAGCAGCTGGACAGCGGACACCGGGGAGCTGTTTTTT
cdr3_aa: CASSWTADTGELFF

v_call: TRBV7-9
j_call: TRBJ2-2
clone_size: -
d_call: TRBD1
cdr3_nt: TGTGCCAGCAGCAACCGGGACAGGGATAACACCGGGGAGCTGTTTTTT
cdr3_aa: CASSNRDRDNTGELFF

v_call: TRBV18
j_call: TRBJ1-4
clone_size: -
d_call: -
cdr3_nt: TGTGCCAGCTCACCCCGCGAGGGAGACAATGAAAAACTGTTTTTT
cdr3_aa: CASSPREGDNEKLFF

v_call: TRBV5-6
j_call: TRBJ1-5
clone_size: -
d_call: -
cdr3_nt: TGTGCCAGCAGCTTGGGTGTCTTGACTCAGCCCCAGCATTTT
cdr3_aa: CASSLGVLTQPQHF

v_call: TRBV5-4
j_call: TRBJ1-1
clone_size: -
d_call: -
cdr3_nt: TGTGCCAGCAGCTTGGTGTCAGGGTATGCCACTGAAGCTTTCTTT
cdr3_aa: CASSLVSGYATEAFF

v_call: TRBV18
j_call: TRBJ1-4
clone_size: -
d_call: -
cdr3_nt: TGTGCCAGCTCATCGTCCGGAACTAATGAAAAACTGTTTTTT
cdr3_aa: CASSSSGTNEKLFF

v_call: TRBV2
j_call: TRBJ2-1
clone_size: -
d_call: -
cdr3_nt: TGTGCCAGCAGCCTCGGACAAACCTACAATGAGCAGTTCTTC
cdr3_aa: CASSLGQTYNEQFF

v_call: TRBV10-3
j_call: TRBJ2-3
clone_size: -
d_call: -
cdr3_nt: TGTGCCATCAGGACCATTCTCGCAGATACGCAGTATTTT
cdr3_aa: CAIRTILADTQYF

v_call: TRBV2
j_call: TRBJ2-1
clone_size: -
d_call: -
cdr3_nt: TGTGCCAGCAGTGAGTCTAGGGGGACGGGTAACAATGAGCAGTTCTTC
cdr3_aa: CASSESRGTGNNEQFF

v_call: TRBV29-1
j_call: TRBJ1-3
clone_size: few
d_call: -
cdr3_nt: TGCAGCGTTGAAGAGGGAAACACCATATATTTT
cdr3_aa: CSVEEGNTIYF

v_call: TRBV11-2
j_call: TRBJ2-7
clone_size: -
d_call: TRBD1
cdr3_nt: TGTGCCAGCAGCGGGGACAGGGACCTCTACGAGCAGTACTTC
cdr3_aa: CASSGDRDLYEQYF

v_call: TRBV6-5
j_call: TRBJ2-5
clone_size: -
d_call: -
cdr3_nt: TGTGCCAGCAGTTACTGGGACGGGACTTCTACGGAGCAGTACTTC
cdr3_aa: CASSYWDGTSTEQYF

v_call: TRBV28
j_call: TRBJ1-5
clone_size: -
d_call: TRBD1
cdr3_nt: TGTGCCAGCAAAAAACCAAGGACAGGGGCTGGGAATCAGCCCCAGCATTTT
cdr3_aa: CASKKPRTGAGNQPQHF

v_call: TRBV11-2
j_call: TRBJ2-1
clone_size: once
d_call: TRBD1
cdr3_nt: TGTGCCAGCAGCTTAGGTTGGACAGGTGGTAATGAGCAGTTCTTC
cdr3_aa: CASSLGWTGGNEQFF

v_call: TRBV18
j_call: TRBJ2-5
clone_size: -
d_call: -
cdr3_nt: TGTGCCAGCTCACCACCGTCAAAGGGGCAAGAGACCCAGTACTTC
cdr3_aa: CASSPPSKGQETQYF

v_call: TRBV2
j_call: TRBJ1-1
clone_size: -
d_call: -
cdr3_nt: TGTGCCAGCAGTCCAGGGGTTACGAACACTGAAGCTTTCTTT
cdr3_aa: CASSPGVTNTEAFF

v_call: TRBV7-9
j_call: TRBJ2-7
clone_size: -
d_call: TRBD1
cdr3_nt: TGTGCCGCCACGACAGGGGGGTACGAGCAGTACTTC
cdr3_aa: CAATTGGYEQYF

v_call: TRBV6-4
j_call: TRBJ2-3
clone_size: -
d_call: -
cdr3_nt: TGTGCCAGCAGTAGCACCTATAGCACAGATACGCAGTATTTT
cdr3_aa: CASSSTYSTDTQYF

v_call: TRBV9
j_call: TRBJ2-2
clone_size: -
d_call: TRBD2
cdr3_nt: TGTGCCAGCAGCGTGGGGATAGCGGGGTATACGAACACCGGGGAGCTGTTTTTT
cdr3_aa: CASSVGIAGYTNTGELFF

v_call: TRBV5-6
j_call: TRBJ1-1
clone_size: -
d_call: -
cdr3_nt: TGTGCCAGCAGCTCACACACTGAAGCTTTCTTT
cdr3_aa: CASSSHTEAFF

v_call: TRBV10-3
j_call: TRBJ1-1
clone_size: -
d_call: -
cdr3_nt: TGTGCCATCAGTAGAGACAGATACACTGAAGCTTTCTTT
cdr3_aa: CAISRDRYTEAFF

v_call: TRBV6-1
j_call: TRBJ2-5
clone_size: -
d_call: -
cdr3_nt: TGTGCCAGCAGTTTCGGGACACTGGAAGAGACCCAGTACTTC
cdr3_aa: CASSFGTLEETQYF

v_call: TRBV9
j_call: TRBJ2-1
clone_size: -
d_call: -
cdr3_nt: TGTGCCAGCAGCGAGCGGGTGAGCTCCTACAATGAGCAGTTCTTC
cdr3_aa: CASSERVSSYNEQFF

v_call: TRBV5-1
j_call: TRBJ2-6
clone_size: -
d_call: -
cdr3_nt: TGCGCCAGCAGCCCTGATACCGGGGCCAACGTCCTGACTTTC
cdr3_aa: CASSPDTGANVLTF

v_call: TRBV18
j_call: TRBJ1-4
clone_size: -
d_call: TRBD1
cdr3_nt: TGTGCCAGCTCACCAGGACAGGGATTTAATGAAAAACTGTTTTTT
cdr3_aa: CASSPGQGFNEKLFF

v_call: TRBV4-1
j_call: TRBJ2-7
clone_size: few
d_call: -
cdr3_nt: TGCGCCAGCAGCCACCCCTACAAGGGGACCTACGAGCAGTACTTC
cdr3_aa: CASSHPYKGTYEQYF

v_call: TRBV15
j_call: TRBJ1-4
clone_size: -
d_call: TRBD1
cdr3_nt: TGTGCCACCAGCAGAACAACCGGGACAGGGTTTAACGAAAAACTGTTTTTT
cdr3_aa: CATSRTTGTGFNEKLFF

v_call: TRBV7-9
j_call: TRBJ1-1
clone_size: -
d_call: -
cdr3_nt: TGTGCCAGCAGCCTACAACGGGGGCCCAACACTGAAGCTTTCTTT
cdr3_aa: CASSLQRGPNTEAFF

v_call: TRBV4-1
j_call: TRBJ1-3
clone_size: -
d_call: -
cdr3_nt: TGCGCCAGCAGCCAAGATAGGTTCTCTGGAAACACCATATATTTT
cdr3_aa: CASSQDRFSGNTIYF

v_call: TRBV19
j_call: TRBJ2-3
clone_size: few
d_call: TRBD1
cdr3_nt: TGTGCCAGTAGAGACAGGGGGCGCGTAGATACGCAGTATTTT
cdr3_aa: CASRDRGRVDTQYF

v_call: TRBV7-9
j_call: TRBJ2-2
clone_size: -
d_call: TRBD1
cdr3_nt: TGTGCCAGCAGCAGTTCCGGGACAGGGCACACCGGGGAGCTGTTTTTT
cdr3_aa: CASSSSGTGHTGELFF

v_call: TRBV19
j_call: TRBJ1-3
clone_size: -
d_call: TRBD1
cdr3_nt: TGTGCCAGTAGTATTAGCGGGATAAACACAGGGGGCAGAAGGAACACCATATATTTT
cdr3_aa: CASSISGINTGGRRNTIYF

v_call: TRBV19
j_call: TRBJ2-5
clone_size: -
d_call: TRBD1
cdr3_nt: TGTGCCAGTAGTTCCGGGACAGGGGGACCCCTCCAGTACTTC
cdr3_aa: CASSSGTGGPLQYF

v_call: TRBV4-1
j_call: TRBJ2-7
clone_size: once
d_call: -
cdr3_nt: TGCGCCAGCAGCCATTCTCTCCCAGGGACAAGCTACGAGCAGTACTTC
cdr3_aa: CASSHSLPGTSYEQYF

v_call: TRBV7-9
j_call: TRBJ2-7
clone_size: -
d_call: -
cdr3_nt: TGTGCCAGCAGCCCAGGACGATTTTTGGCCTACGAGCAGTACTTC
cdr3_aa: CASSPGRFLAYEQYF

v_call: TRBV7-9
j_call: TRBJ2-7
clone_size: -
d_call: -
cdr3_nt: TGTGCCAGCAGCTTCAATGGTTTTGAGGAGCAGTACTTC
cdr3_aa: CASSFNGFEEQYF

v_call: TRBV5-5
j_call: TRBJ1-5
clone_size: -
d_call: -
cdr3_nt: TGTGCCAGCAGCTTGCGGACAGGCAATCAGCCCCAGCATTTT
cdr3_aa: CASSLRTGNQPQHF

v_call: TRBV30
j_call: TRBJ1-5
clone_size: -
d_call: TRBD1
cdr3_nt: TGTGCCTGGAGTTTCGACAGGGTGGGCAATCAGCCCCAGCATTTT
cdr3_aa: CAWSFDRVGNQPQHF

v_call: TRBV6-1
j_call: TRBJ1-5
clone_size: -
d_call: TRBD1
cdr3_nt: TGTGCCAGCAGTGAACAGGGGGGCAATCAGCCCCAGCATTTT
cdr3_aa: CASSEQGGNQPQHF

v_call: TRBV7-9
j_call: TRBJ1-4
clone_size: -
d_call: -
cdr3_nt: TGTGCCAGCAGCTTATCGGGAACTAATGAAAAACTGTTTTTT
cdr3_aa: CASSLSGTNEKLFF

v_call: TRBV6-5
j_call: TRBJ2-5
clone_size: -
d_call: -
cdr3_nt: TGTGCCAGGTCAAGACTAGGAGAAGGCCAAGAGACCCAGTACTTC
cdr3_aa: CARSRLGEGQETQYF